These 8 T cell receptor beta chains were sequenced from one sample in a study of T cell repertoires in cytomegalovirus infection. TCRdb re-called the reads through MiXCR, storing one row per CDR3 protein. The table lists hundreds of thousands of distinct CDR3 sequences, roughly 26% of them singletons. Sequenced material: CD8+ T cells from PBMCs. The receptors shown here come from a human donor in good health (CMV status not recorded). Some clones in this sample may be carry-over from other donors' samples.

There are a few counts of this clonotype. The CDR3 coding sequence is TGCAGTGCTTGGACAGGGGGCTTATCCGGGGAGCTGTTTTTT. Translated, it gives CSAWTGGLSGELFF. This chain connects TRBV20-1 to TRBJ2-2; 11 bases map to TRBD1. In germline, CDR1 is DFQATT, CDR2 SNEGSKA (reference sequence). CDR3 length: 14 residues. The V segment lost 5 bases and the J segment 6 bases; nucleotides outside the gene matches: 5.

This clonotype has only a few counts. The rearrangement joins TRBV7-2 to TRBJ2-5; possibly TRBD2 for D (6 bases). The CDR3 contains 13 residues. V was cut by 6 bases and J by 10 bases, with 18 bases left in between. CDR1 SGHTA and CDR2 FQGNSA come from the germline V gene. The CDR3 spells CASSLGLLRGQYF. In DNA, the CDR3 is TGTGCCAGCAGTCTCGGACTACTACGTGGCCAGTACTTC.

CDR3 sequence reads: CSVEGQGTLYGYTF. For the CDR3, the DNA is TGCAGCGTTGAGGGGCAGGGGACTCTCTATGGCTACACCTTC. This chain connects TRBV29-1 to TRBJ1-2; D is possibly TRBD1 (6 bases). Germline V CDR1 and CDR2: SQVTM, ANQGSEA. V shed 3 bases and J shed 4 bases, with 15 bases lying between them. The CDR3 runs to 14 residues.

The J gene is TRBJ1-1, the V gene TRBV6-5, with D uncertain. CDR3 length equals 15 residues. Germline V gene lookup returns CDR1 MNHEY and CDR2 SVGAGI. V lost 0 bases and J 0 bases, leaving 8 bases between the germline ends. CDR3 region: CASSYSGGVNTEAFF. The CDR3, as DNA: TGTGCCAGCAGTTACTCGGGAGGAGTGAACACTGAAGCTTTCTTT.

The rearrangement uses TRBV6-5 and TRBJ2-7; weak D call: TRBD1 (6 bases). Germline loops: CDR1 MNHEY, CDR2 SVGAGI. This CDR3 is built from 12 residues. Trimming shortened V by 6 bases and J by 5 bases, and 11 bases separated the two germline ends. This chain's CDR3 is CASSLDSNEQYF. The CDR3, as DNA: TGTGCCAGCAGCCTGGACAGTAACGAGCAGTACTTC.

In its sample, this clonotype was seen once. The chain uses TRBV28 and TRBJ2-3, with 9 bases lining up with TRBD1. V dropped 4 bases and J dropped 0; count of bases not matched to a gene: 20. CDR1 is MDHEN, CDR2 SYDVKM, per germline. The CDR3 is 21 residues long. The DNA for the CDR3 is TGTGCCAGCAGTTCACCAACCAACCCGGGACAGGGATTGGATAGCACAGATACGCAGTATTTT. This translates into CASSSPTNPGQGLDSTDTQYF.

There are a few counts of this clonotype. This rearrangement joins TRBV4-1 to TRBJ2-3; 9 bases are shared with TRBD2. The J segment lost 2 bases and the V segment lost 5 bases, leaving 11 bases of the junction unmatched. This CDR3 is built from 17 residues. From germline, CDR1 is MGHRA and CDR2 YSYEKL. The CDR3 DNA reads TGCGCCAGCAGCGCGGGACTAGCCTTACCCTTCACAGATACGCAGTATTTT. Its protein is CASSAGLALPFTDTQYF.

The chain couples TRBV12-3 or TRBV12-4 to TRBJ1-1; D not certain. The V end lost 5 bases, the J end lost 4 bases, and 8 bases lay between the germline ends. This CDR3 comprises 12 residues. The CDR3: CASSGYGTEAFF. CDR3 in DNA: TGTGCCAGCAGTGGATACGGCACTGAAGCTTTCTTT.